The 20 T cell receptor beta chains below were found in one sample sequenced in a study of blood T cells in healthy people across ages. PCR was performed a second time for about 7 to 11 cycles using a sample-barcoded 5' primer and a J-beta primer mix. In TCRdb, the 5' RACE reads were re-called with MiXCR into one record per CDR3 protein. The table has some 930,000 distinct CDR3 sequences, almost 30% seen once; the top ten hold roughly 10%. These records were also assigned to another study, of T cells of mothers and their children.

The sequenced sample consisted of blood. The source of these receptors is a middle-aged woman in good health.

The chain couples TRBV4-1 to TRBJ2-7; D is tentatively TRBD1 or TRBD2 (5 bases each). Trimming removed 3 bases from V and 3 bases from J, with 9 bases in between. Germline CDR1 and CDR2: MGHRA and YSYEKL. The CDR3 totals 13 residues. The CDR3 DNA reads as TGCGCCAGCAGCCAGGGACCGGACTACGAGCAGTACTTC. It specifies CASSQGPDYEQYF.

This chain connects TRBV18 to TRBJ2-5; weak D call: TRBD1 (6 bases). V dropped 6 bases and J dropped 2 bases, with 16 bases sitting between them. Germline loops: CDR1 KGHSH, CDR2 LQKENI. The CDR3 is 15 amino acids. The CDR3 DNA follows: TGTGCCAGCTCCTCCGAGGGGGTTGTTCAAGAGACCCAGTACTTC. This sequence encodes CASSSEGVVQETQYF. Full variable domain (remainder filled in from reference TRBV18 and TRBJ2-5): NAGVMQNPRHLVRRRGQEARLRCSPMKGHSHVYWYRQLPEEGLKFMVYLQKENIIDESGMPKERFSAEFPKEGPSILRIQQVVRGDSAAYFCASSSEGVVQETQYFGPGTRLLVL.

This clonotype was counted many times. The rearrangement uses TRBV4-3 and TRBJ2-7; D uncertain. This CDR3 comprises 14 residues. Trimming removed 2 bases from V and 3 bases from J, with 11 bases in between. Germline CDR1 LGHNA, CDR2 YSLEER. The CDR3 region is CASSQRLVGYEQYF. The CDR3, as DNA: TGCGCCAGCAGCCAAAGGCTAGTCGGCTACGAGCAGTACTTC.

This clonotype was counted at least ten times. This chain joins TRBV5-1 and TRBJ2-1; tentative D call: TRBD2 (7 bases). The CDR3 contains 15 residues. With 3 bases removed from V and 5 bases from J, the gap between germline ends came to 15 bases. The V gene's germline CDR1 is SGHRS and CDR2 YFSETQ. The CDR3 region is CASSSFKGGHNEQFF. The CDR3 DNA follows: TGCGCCAGCAGCTCGTTTAAGGGGGGGCACAATGAGCAGTTCTTC.

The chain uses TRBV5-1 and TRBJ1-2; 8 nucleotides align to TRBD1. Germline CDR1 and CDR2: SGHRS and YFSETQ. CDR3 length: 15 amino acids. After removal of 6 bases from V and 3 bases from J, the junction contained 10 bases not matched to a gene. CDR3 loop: CASNKISDRDYGYTF. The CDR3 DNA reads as TGCGCCAGCAACAAAATCTCGGACAGGGACTATGGCTACACCTTC. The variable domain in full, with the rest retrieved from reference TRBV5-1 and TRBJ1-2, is KAGVTQTPRYLIKTRGQQVTLSCSPISGHRSVSWYQQTPGQGLQFLFEYFSETQRNKGNFPGRFSGRQFSNSRSEMNVSTLELGDSALYLCASNKISDRDYGYTFGSGTRLTVV.

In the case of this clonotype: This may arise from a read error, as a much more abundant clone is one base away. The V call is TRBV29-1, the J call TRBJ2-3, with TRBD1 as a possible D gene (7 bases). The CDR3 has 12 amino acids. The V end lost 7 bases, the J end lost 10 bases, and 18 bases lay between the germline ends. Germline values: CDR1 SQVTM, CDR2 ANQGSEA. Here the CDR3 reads CSGDADREAQYF. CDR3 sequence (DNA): TGCAGCGGTGACGCAGACAGGGAGGCGCAGTATTTT.

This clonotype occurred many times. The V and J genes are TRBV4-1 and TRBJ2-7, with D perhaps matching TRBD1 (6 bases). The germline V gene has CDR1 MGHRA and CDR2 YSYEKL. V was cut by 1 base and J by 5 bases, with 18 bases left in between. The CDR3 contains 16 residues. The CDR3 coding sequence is TGCGCCAGCAGCCAAGTCGAAGTCAGGGGATGGGACGAGCAGTACTTC. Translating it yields CASSQVEVRGWDEQYF.

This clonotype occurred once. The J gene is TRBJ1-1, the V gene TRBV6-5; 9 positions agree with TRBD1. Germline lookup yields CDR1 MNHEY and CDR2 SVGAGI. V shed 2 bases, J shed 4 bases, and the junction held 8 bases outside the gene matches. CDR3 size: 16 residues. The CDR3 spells CASSYTGTGYGTEAFF. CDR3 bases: TGTGCCAGCAGTTACACCGGGACAGGGTACGGCACTGAAGCTTTCTTT.

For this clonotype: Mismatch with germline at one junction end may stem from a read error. CDR3 in DNA: TGTGCCAGCGGTTATGTAGGGGCAATGGGTAATTCACCCCTCCACTTT. Translating gives CASGYVGAMGNSPLHF. The rearrangement uses TRBV6-5 and TRBJ1-6, with D maybe TRBD1 (5 bases). The CDR3 contains 16 residues. CDR1 is MNHEY and CDR2 is SVGAGI in the germline V gene.

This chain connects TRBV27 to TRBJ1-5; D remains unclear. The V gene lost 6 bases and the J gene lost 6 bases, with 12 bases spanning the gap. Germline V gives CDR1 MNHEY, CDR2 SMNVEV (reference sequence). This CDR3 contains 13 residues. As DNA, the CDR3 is TGTGCCAGCAGACCCGGAAACGCTCAGCCCCAGCATTTT. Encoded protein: CASRPGNAQPQHF.

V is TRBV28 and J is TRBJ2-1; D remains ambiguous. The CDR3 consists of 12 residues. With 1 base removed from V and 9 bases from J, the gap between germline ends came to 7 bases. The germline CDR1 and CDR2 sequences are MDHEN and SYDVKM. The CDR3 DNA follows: TGTGCCAGCAGTTTATCGTTCTCTGAGCAGTTCTTC. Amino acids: CASSLSFSEQFF. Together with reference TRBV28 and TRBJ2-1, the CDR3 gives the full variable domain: DVKVTQSSRYLVKRTGEKVFLECVQDMDHENMFWYRQDPGLGLRLIYFSYDVKMKEKGDIPEGYSVSREKKERFSLILESASTNQTSMYLCASSLSFSEQFFGPGTRLTVL.

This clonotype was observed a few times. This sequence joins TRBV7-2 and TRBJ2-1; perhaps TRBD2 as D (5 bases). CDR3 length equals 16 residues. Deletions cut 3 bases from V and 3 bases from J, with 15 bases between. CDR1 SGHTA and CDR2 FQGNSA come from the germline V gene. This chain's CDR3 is CASSFNTLRGYNEQFF. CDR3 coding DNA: TGTGCCAGCAGCTTCAATACCCTCCGGGGCTACAATGAGCAGTTCTTC.

The CDR3 here is CASSQGTGPNSPLHF. The CDR3 DNA follows: TGTGCCAGCAGCCAAGGGACGGGACCGAATTCACCCCTCCACTTT. The rearrangement joins TRBV14 to TRBJ1-6; D might be TRBD1 (5 bases). CDR3 length: 15 amino acids. CDR1 and CDR2 (germline): SGHDN, FVKESK. V was shortened by 1 base and J by 7 bases, with 11 bases between the two germline ends.

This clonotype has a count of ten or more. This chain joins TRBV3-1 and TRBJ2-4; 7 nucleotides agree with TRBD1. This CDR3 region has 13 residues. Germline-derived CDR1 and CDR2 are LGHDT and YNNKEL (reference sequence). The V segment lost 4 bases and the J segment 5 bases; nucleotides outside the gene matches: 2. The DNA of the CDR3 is TGTGCCAGCAGCCCAGGGACAGAAAACATTCAGTACTTC. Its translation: CASSPGTENIQYF. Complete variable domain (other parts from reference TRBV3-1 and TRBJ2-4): DTAVSQTPKYLVTQMGNDKSIKCEQNLGHDTMYWYKQDSKKFLKIMFSYNNKELIINETVPNRFSPKSPDKAHLNLHINSLELGDSAVYFCASSPGTENIQYFGAGTRLSVL.

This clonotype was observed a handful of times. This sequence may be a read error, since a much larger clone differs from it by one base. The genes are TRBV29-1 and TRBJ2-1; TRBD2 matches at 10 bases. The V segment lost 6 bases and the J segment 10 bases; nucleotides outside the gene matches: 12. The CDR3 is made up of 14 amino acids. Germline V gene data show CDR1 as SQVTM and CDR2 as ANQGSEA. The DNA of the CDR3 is TGCAGCGTGGGGTCCCTAGCGGGGGCTTACGAGCAGTTCTTC. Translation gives CSVGSLAGAYEQFF.

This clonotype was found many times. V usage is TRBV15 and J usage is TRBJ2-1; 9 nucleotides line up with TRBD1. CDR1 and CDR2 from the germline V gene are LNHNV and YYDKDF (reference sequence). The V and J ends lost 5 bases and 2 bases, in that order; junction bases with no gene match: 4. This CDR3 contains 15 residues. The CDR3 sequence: CATSEGTGPYNEQFF. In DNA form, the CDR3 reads TGTGCCACCAGCGAAGGGACAGGGCCCTACAATGAGCAGTTCTTC.

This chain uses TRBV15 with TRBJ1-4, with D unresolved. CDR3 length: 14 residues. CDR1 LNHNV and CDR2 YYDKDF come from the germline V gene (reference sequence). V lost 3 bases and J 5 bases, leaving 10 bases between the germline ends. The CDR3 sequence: CATSRPGPNEKLFF. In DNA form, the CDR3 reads TGTGCCACCAGCAGGCCGGGCCCCAATGAAAAACTGTTTTTT. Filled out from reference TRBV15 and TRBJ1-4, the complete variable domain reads DAMVIQNPRYQVTQFGKPVTLSCSQTLNHNVMYWYQQKSSQAPKLLFHYYDKDFNNEADTPDNFQSRRPNTSFCFLDIRSPGLGDTAMYLCATSRPGPNEKLFFGSGTQLSVL.

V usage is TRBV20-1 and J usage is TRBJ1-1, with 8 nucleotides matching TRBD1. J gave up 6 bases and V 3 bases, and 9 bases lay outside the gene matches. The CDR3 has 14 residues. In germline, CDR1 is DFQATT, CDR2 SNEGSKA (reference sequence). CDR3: CSASRKGQASEAFF. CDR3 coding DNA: TGCAGTGCTAGCCGGAAGGGACAGGCATCTGAAGCTTTCTTT.

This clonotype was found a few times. The DNA of the CDR3 is TGTGCCAGCAGCTCGATTTGGGCGGGGGCTCCCACAGATACGCAGTATTTT. Encoded protein: CASSSIWAGAPTDTQYF. The rearrangement uses TRBV7-2 and TRBJ2-3, with D possibly matching TRBD2 (7 bases). Germline CDR1 SGHTA, CDR2 FQGNSA. V was shortened by 4 bases and J by 2 bases, with 19 bases between the two germline ends. The CDR3 contains 17 residues. The full variable domain, in which reference TRBV7-2 and TRBJ2-3 provide the parts outside the CDR3, is GAGVSQSPSNKVTEKGKDVELRCDPISGHTALYWYRQSLGQGLEFLIYFQGNSAPDKSGLPSDRFSAERTGGSVSTLTIQRTQQEDSAVYLCASSSIWAGAPTDTQYFGPGTRLTVL.

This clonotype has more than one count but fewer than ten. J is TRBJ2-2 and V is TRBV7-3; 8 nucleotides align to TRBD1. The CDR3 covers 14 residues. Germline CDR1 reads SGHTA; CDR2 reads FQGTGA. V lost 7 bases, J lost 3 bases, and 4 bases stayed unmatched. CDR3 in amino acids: CASTLQGDTGELFF. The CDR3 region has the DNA TGTGCCAGCACCCTACAGGGGGACACCGGGGAGCTGTTTTTT.